The 12 T cell receptor beta chains given below trace back to one sample, sequenced in a study of cytomegalovirus exposure and HLA in healthy donors. The PCR used 60 Vbeta and 13 Jbeta primers. Libraries were prepared by immunoSEQ multiplex PCR; TCRdb keeps only in-frame clonotypes and omits some of them. In all, the sample yields about 52,000 clones. The material sequenced was PBMCs. The receptor set was obtained from a woman aged 45-65 years in good health and CMV-seropositive.

CDR3 DNA sequence: TGCGCCAGCAGCTTCAGGGGGGAGACCCAGTACTTC. Its protein is CASSFRGETQYF. The chain couples TRBV5-1 to TRBJ2-5; 7 bases are a match to TRBD1. Per the germline V gene, CDR1 is SGHRS and CDR2 is YFSETQ. V trimming: 2 bases; J trimming: 5 bases; junction bases outside the gene matches: 0. This CDR3 has 12 residues.

The chain recombines TRBV6-6 with TRBJ2-7; D might be TRBD1 (5 bases). CDR3 length: 12 amino acids. The germline V and J ends were trimmed by 6 bases and 2 bases, with 8 bases remaining between them. Germline V gene lookup returns CDR1 MNHNY and CDR2 SVGAGI (reference sequence). CDR3 bases: TGTGCCAGCAGCCTCAGGGCCTACGAGCAGTACTTC. It specifies CASSLRAYEQYF.

The V gene is TRBV13, the J gene TRBJ1-2, with D unclear. CDR1 is PRHDT, CDR2 FYEKMQ, per germline (reference sequence). The CDR3 spans 16 residues. Between the trimmed V and J ends, which lost 5 bases and 0 bases, there was a span of 16 bases. DNA for the CDR3: TGTGCCAGCAGCCCGGACCGGGGAAGAGCTAACTATGGCTACACCTTC. The encoded protein is CASSPDRGRANYGYTF.

The CDR3: CASSPRQVHNEQFF. Here the CDR3 DNA reads TGTGCCAGCAGCCCTCGACAGGTTCACAATGAGCAGTTCTTC. The chain joins TRBV7-6 to TRBJ2-1, with D possibly being TRBD1 (6 bases). The ends were cut back, 5 bases at V and 5 bases at J, with 13 bases in the middle. CDR1 and CDR2 from the germline V gene are SGHVS and FNYEAQ. The CDR3 extends over 14 amino acids.

V gene TRBV6-1 combines with J gene TRBJ1-5; 10 positions agree with TRBD1. Germline V gives CDR1 MNHNS, CDR2 SASEGT. The CDR3 contains 15 residues. The V and J ends lost 3 bases and 7 bases, in that order; junction bases with no gene match: 6. Here the CDR3 DNA reads TGTGCCAGCAGTGACCGGGACAGGGGTCTGCAGCCCCAGCATTTT. Translating gives CASSDRDRGLQPQHF.

V usage is TRBV19 and J usage is TRBJ2-2, with TRBD2 matching over 7 bases. J lost 3 bases, V lost 9 bases, and 10 bases had no gene match. Germline CDR1 is LNHDA and CDR2 is SQIVND (reference sequence). The CDR3 extends over 15 amino acids. The CDR3 coding sequence is TGTGCCAGCGGAGCGGGGCAATGGTACACCGGGGAGCTGTTTTTT. This codes for CASGAGQWYTGELFF.

V gene TRBV5-1 combines with J gene TRBJ1-1; D not certain. Trimming pared 0 bases from V and 1 base from J, leaving 4 bases between. The CDR3 runs to 13 residues. From germline, CDR1 is SGHRS and CDR2 YFSETQ. CDR3 in amino acids: CASSLGGNTEAFF. CDR3 bases: TGCGCCAGCAGCTTGGGAGGGAACACTGAAGCTTTCTTT.

V is TRBV6-6 and J is TRBJ1-1; D may be TRBD1 (5 bases). Per germline, CDR1 MNHNY and CDR2 SVGAGI (reference sequence). V was trimmed by 2 bases and J by 8 bases, leaving 9 bases between them. This CDR3 has 12 amino acids. This chain's CDR3 is CASSYAGGEAFF. The CDR3 coding sequence is TGTGCCAGCAGTTACGCGGGGGGAGAAGCTTTCTTT.

The chain employs TRBV11-3 and TRBJ2-3; a weak D match, TRBD1 (5 bases). The CDR3 has 15 amino acids. Between the trimmed V and J ends, which lost 5 bases and 2 bases, there was a span of 14 bases. In germline, CDR1 is SGHNT, CDR2 YENEEA. The chain's CDR3 is CASSAQGLDTDTQYF. In nucleotides, the CDR3 is TGTGCCAGCAGCGCCCAGGGTCTTGACACAGATACGCAGTATTTT.

The DNA of the CDR3 is TGTGCCAGCAGCTTAGAAGTAGCGGGAAACTCCTACGAGCAGTACTTC. It translates to CASSLEVAGNSYEQYF. The rearrangement joins TRBV7-9 to TRBJ2-7; 8 bases line up with TRBD2. V lost 1 base, J lost 0 bases, and 5 bases stayed unmatched. CDR3 length: 16 residues. Germline V gives CDR1 SEHNR, CDR2 FQNEAQ (reference sequence).

This chain uses TRBV18 with TRBJ2-2; TRBD1 is a possible D gene (6 bases). Trimming removed 3 bases from V and 7 bases from J, with 6 bases in between. CDR1 is KGHSH and CDR2 is LQKENI in the germline V gene. This CDR3 contains 12 residues. The CDR3 region has the DNA TGTGCCAGCTCACCGGACAGCGGGGAGCTGTTTTTT. Its translation: CASSPDSGELFF.

The chain carries TRBV5-1 and TRBJ1-1; 7 bases fit TRBD1. Germline CDR1 reads SGHRS; CDR2 reads YFSETQ. This CDR3 has 17 amino acids. J was trimmed by 0 bases and V by 0 bases; bases with no gene match: 8. This CDR3 is CASSLGSPGTVNTEAFF. The CDR3 bases are TGCGCCAGCAGCTTGGGCAGCCCCGGGACAGTGAACACTGAAGCTTTCTTT.